This TCR beta chain was profiled in a study of blood T cell repertoires in COVID-19 (dated by TCRdb to 2019 to 2021). Broadly, across the study: Collaborator samples came from the United States, Italy and Spain and covered acute and convalescent phases of COVID-19. The material from the prospective study consisted of cDNA or gDNA derived from T cells, B-cell-depleted T cells, or PBMCs. The dataset comprised deeply sampled blood TCRbeta repertoires from subjects exposed to, actively infected with, or recovered from COVID-19. The repertoires were made available in a free public database intended to serve as a resource for research on the immune response to SARS-CoV-2. The samples were drawn from two sources: the first 160 participants of the ongoing ImmuneRACE study, and 1,254 subjects contributed by 6 global collaborators. Nearly every sample came with metadata listing a de-identified subject ID, COVID-19 status, age in years and sex. Where available, HLA class I and class II types were taken from metadata supplied by the sample provider and were not determined by assay-based typing.

Notes on this clone: This clone's antigen is unknown. No much larger clone exists at a distance of one base, and base qualities are not known.

Whole blood was collected in K2EDTA tubes by collaborating institutions according to the institutions' own protocols. For TCRbeta analysis, collaborator samples were shipped as frozen whole blood, as isolated PBMCs, or as DNA extracted from either sample type. Study-wide findings and limitations: The quantity of clinical and demographic metadata differed by source and by participant and was supplied without curation.

The immunoSEQ Assay, a bias-controlled multiplex PCR, was used to amplify TCRbeta CDR3 regions from genomic DNA. As for the authors' bioinformatics: Nucleated cell counts per sample were estimated from amplification of reference gene primers within the assay. To quantify the absolute abundance of each unique TCRbeta CDR3 rearrangement, sequence reads were collapsed and filtered. For each sample, productive Simpson clonality was calculated as the square root of Simpson's diversity index across productive rearrangements. TCRdb holds this immuneACCESS table with in-frame rearrangements only. Some clones are missing; in checked studies, unresolved V genes explain under half, and the rest has no known cause. V and J calls and clone size are given by that table; D and trimming were obtained from the DNA. Within this sample are more than 120,000 clones, with around 90% of them counted one time only. The ten largest clonotypes hold 1.5% to 2% of the sample.

Trimming takes 0 bases off V and 4 bases off J; junction bases not matched to a gene: 3. CDR1 is given as KGHDR and CDR2 as SFDVKD, both from the germline V gene. Its CDR3 holds 16 amino acids, cysteine through phenylalanine. The entry retains the CDR3 DNA only, 48 bases that are in frame from base 1. The receptor comes from a human donor in a cohort sampled during active COVID-19. Sequencing used peripheral blood. The V and J genes are TRBV24-1 and TRBJ2-5; 11 bases in between match TRBD2. CDR3 sequence: CATSDLLTSGGETQYF. The nucleotide sequence is TGTGCCACCAGTGATTTGCTTACTAGCGGGGGAGAGACCCAGTACTTC.